A single sample gave rise to the 23 T cell receptor beta chains below, sequenced in a study of blood T cell repertoires in COVID-19. Produced via immunoSEQ multiplex PCR; TCRdb's table is partial and in-frame only. The data hold approximately 300,000 clones, with around 86% observed a single time. The material sequenced was PBMCs or T cells enriched from blood (not recorded which). The receptors come from a man aged 55-75 years who had recovered from COVID-19.

J is TRBJ1-2 and V is TRBV6-5; 10 bases map to TRBD1. V gave up 7 bases and J gave up 7 bases; unmatched junction bases: 9. Germline V gives CDR1 MNHEY, CDR2 SVGAGI. This CDR3 contains 14 residues. CDR3 in DNA: TGTGCCAGCACACCCGGACAGGGGGGCGGTGGCTACACCTTC. Its protein product is CASTPGQGGGGYTF.

Regarding this clone: This specimen includes other DNA sequences encoding the same CDR3. The chain is built from TRBV5-1 and TRBJ2-7; 12 bases map to TRBD2. CDR1 SGHRS and CDR2 YFSETQ come from the germline V gene. The CDR3 consists of 16 residues. V lost 4 bases to trimming and J lost 4 bases; unmatched junction nucleotides: 9. CDR3 sequence: CASSPPGLAGSYEQYF. CDR3 bases: TGCGCCAGCAGCCCCCCCGGACTAGCGGGGTCTTACGAGCAGTACTTC.

The chain is built from TRBV2 and TRBJ2-1, with D perhaps TRBD1 (6 bases). V lost 6 bases, J lost 4 bases, and 13 bases lay in between. Germline CDR1 and CDR2: SNHLY and FYNNEI. The CDR3 covers 14 residues. In DNA form, the CDR3 reads TGTGCCAGCAGCCGGGACATTCTTTACAATGAGCAGTTCTTC. This sequence encodes CASSRDILYNEQFF.

The chain joins TRBV7-2 to TRBJ2-7; possible D gene TRBD1, 6 bases. Trimming left V 5 bases short and J 3 bases short, with 11 bases between. The CDR3 consists of 13 residues. Looked up from germline, CDR1 is SGHTA and CDR2 is FQGNSA. CDR3 sequence (DNA): TGTGCCAGCAGCCAGGACAGATTCTACGAGCAGTACTTC. This sequence encodes CASSQDRFYEQYF.

The V gene is TRBV6-1, the J gene TRBJ2-2, with D tentatively TRBD2 (5 bases). The CDR3 totals 17 residues. The ends were cut back, 2 bases at V and 6 bases at J, with 19 bases in the middle. CDR1 MNHNS and CDR2 SASEGT come from the germline V gene. CDR3 sequence (DNA): TGTGCCAGCAGTGAAATCCCAACTAGGAGCAAGGCCGGGGAGCTGTTTTTT. As protein: CASSEIPTRSKAGELFF.

This clone was observed a handful of times. Distinct nucleotide sequences in the sample also encode this CDR3. The chain carries TRBV5-1 and TRBJ2-2; 8 bases agree with TRBD2. The trim removed 1 base at V and 1 base at J, leaving 0 bases unmatched. The CDR3 runs to 15 residues. CDR1 and CDR2 from the germline V gene are SGHRS and YFSETQ. This CDR3 is CASSLTSGNTGELFF. In DNA form, the CDR3 reads TGCGCCAGCAGCTTGACTAGCGGGAACACCGGGGAGCTGTTTTTT.

V usage is TRBV30 and J usage is TRBJ2-7; 11 nucleotides match TRBD2. Germline trimming cut 2 bases from V and 4 bases from J; bases unmatched to any gene: 7. Per the germline V gene, CDR1 is GTSNPN and CDR2 is SVGIG (reference sequence). This CDR3 spans 15 amino acids. CDR3 protein: CAWSPRLAGKYEQYF. The CDR3 region has the DNA TGTGCCTGGAGTCCACGACTAGCGGGAAAATACGAGCAGTACTTC.

Here the CDR3 reads CASSFKNGEYNEQFF. The CDR3 DNA follows: TGCGCCAGCAGCTTCAAGAACGGAGAATACAATGAGCAGTTCTTC. The chain is built from TRBV5-1 and TRBJ2-1; no reliable D call. Trimming took off 2 bases at V and 4 bases at J, with 13 bases between the two ends. This CDR3 has 15 residues. Per the germline V gene, CDR1 is SGHRS and CDR2 is YFSETQ.

The CDR3 DNA sequence: TGTGCCACCCCCCTTACACCTAGTGCCGAGCAGTTCTTC. This translates into CATPLTPSAEQFF. The chain combines TRBV24-1 with TRBJ2-1; D remains ambiguous. The CDR3 contains 13 residues. Trimming took 9 bases from V and 10 from J, leaving 18 bases between them. Germline V CDR1 and CDR2: KGHDR, SFDVKD.

The V gene is TRBV5-1, the J gene TRBJ2-1, with D possibly being TRBD1 (5 bases). CDR3 length equals 14 residues. V was pared by 0 bases and J by 5 bases, with 9 bases between. Germline lookup yields CDR1 SGHRS and CDR2 YFSETQ. Here the CDR3 reads CASSLGTSHNEQFF. Written as DNA, the CDR3 is TGCGCCAGCAGCTTGGGGACAAGCCACAATGAGCAGTTCTTC. Together with reference TRBV5-1 and TRBJ2-1, the CDR3 gives the full variable domain: KAGVTQTPRYLIKTRGQQVTLSCSPISGHRSVSWYQQTPGQGLQFLFEYFSETQRNKGNFPGRFSGRQFSNSRSEMNVSTLELGDSALYLCASSLGTSHNEQFFGPGTRLTVL.

The chain joins TRBV5-4 to TRBJ2-7; D not certain. Germline CDR1 SGHNT, CDR2 YYREEE (reference sequence). Trimming pared 4 bases from V and 0 bases from J, leaving 14 bases between. The CDR3 spans 15 residues. The CDR3 DNA sequence: TGTGCCAGCAGCCCCCCGGCGGCCCCCTCCTACGAGCAGTACTTC. It is translated as CASSPPAAPSYEQYF.

The chain recombines TRBV10-2 with TRBJ2-7; D uncertain. The CDR3 runs 12 residues. Germline V gene sequence: CDR1 WSHSY, CDR2 SAAADI. Trimming removed 6 bases at V and 4 bases at J, with 10 bases between. CDR3 sequence reads: CASRIDTYEQYF. The CDR3 nucleotides are TGCGCCAGCAGAATCGACACTTACGAGCAGTACTTC.

J is TRBJ2-2 and V is TRBV7-9; 10 bases map to TRBD1. CDR3 length: 16 amino acids. CDR1 SEHNR and CDR2 FQNEAQ come from the germline V gene (reference sequence). V lost 5 bases, J lost 2 bases, and 5 bases stayed unmatched. CDR3 protein: CASSDRDRGNTGELFF. For the CDR3, the DNA is TGTGCCAGCAGCGATCGGGACAGGGGAAACACCGGGGAGCTGTTTTTT.

V and J are TRBV3-1 (or the pseudogene TRBV3-2) and TRBJ2-3; 9 nucleotides match TRBD2. With 3 bases clipped from V and 0 bases from J, the junction kept 7 bases outside the gene matches. This CDR3 is built from 17 residues. CDR1 and CDR2 from the germline V gene are LGHDT and YNNKEL (reference sequence). DNA for the CDR3: TGTGCCAGCAGCCATTGGCGGGAGGGTTCTAGCACAGATACGCAGTATTTT. Amino acids: CASSHWREGSSTDTQYF.

The rearrangement uses TRBV27 and TRBJ1-5; 7 nucleotides align to TRBD1. The CDR3 has 17 residues. Germline assignment: CDR1 MNHEY and CDR2 SMNVEV (reference sequence). The J segment lost 1 base and the V segment lost 6 bases, leaving 12 bases of the junction unmatched. This CDR3 is CASSENKRQGSNQPQHF. The CDR3 DNA follows: TGTGCCAGCAGCGAAAATAAGAGACAGGGCAGCAATCAGCCCCAGCATTTT.

The chain combines TRBV18 with TRBJ1-1, with 8 bases fitting TRBD1. Germline V gene sequence: CDR1 KGHSH, CDR2 LQKENI. The CDR3 extends over 15 amino acids. Trimming at V came to 3 bases and at J to 1 base, leaving 4 bases not matched to a gene. In nucleotides, the CDR3 is TGTGCCAGCTCACCCTTGGACAGGGCGAACACTGAAGCTTTCTTT. It encodes CASSPLDRANTEAFF. Filled out from reference TRBV18 and TRBJ1-1, the complete variable domain reads NAGVMQNPRHLVRRRGQEARLRCSPMKGHSHVYWYRQLPEEGLKFMVYLQKENIIDESGMPKERFSAEFPKEGPSILRIQQVVRGDSAAYFCASSPLDRANTEAFFGQGTRLTVV.

The chain has TRBV11-2 and TRBJ1-2, with 8 bases lining up with TRBD1. The CDR3 covers 14 residues. V gave up 2 bases and J gave up 2 bases; unmatched junction bases: 1. Germline CDR1 SGHAT, CDR2 FQNNGV. The CDR3 loop reads CASSLQGANYGYTF. The CDR3 DNA is TGTGCCAGCAGCTTACAGGGGGCGAACTATGGCTACACCTTC.

V usage is TRBV4-1 and J usage is TRBJ1-3, with D hard to call. There are 14 residues in the CDR3. Trimming pared 7 bases from V and 0 bases from J, leaving 10 bases between. Germline V gene lookup returns CDR1 MGHRA and CDR2 YSYEKL. DNA of the CDR3: TGCGCCAGCACCCCCATCGGCTCTGGAAACACCATATATTTT. Amino acids: CASTPIGSGNTIYF.

The chain uses TRBV11-2 and TRBJ2-7, with 8 bases lining up with TRBD1. Trimming removed 4 bases from V and 6 bases from J; junction bases left unmatched: 5. This CDR3 has 13 amino acids. Germline V CDR1 and CDR2: SGHAT, FQNNGV. CDR3 loop: CASSSTGGSEQYF. DNA of the CDR3: TGTGCCAGCAGCTCAACAGGGGGGTCCGAGCAGTACTTC.

V and J are TRBV28 and TRBJ2-1, with TRBD2 as a possible D gene (7 bases). Trimming pared 6 bases from V and 2 bases from J, leaving 11 bases between. CDR1 is MDHEN, CDR2 SYDVKM, per germline. This CDR3 is 14 amino acids long. CDR3 amino acids: CASRQGGTYNEQFF. The CDR3 DNA is TGTGCCAGCAGACAGGGAGGGACCTACAATGAGCAGTTCTTC.

The rearrangement joins TRBV14 to TRBJ1-4, with D uncertain. The CDR3 sequence is 15 residues long. With 0 bases removed from V and 8 bases from J, the gap between germline ends came to 13 bases. CDR1 SGHDN and CDR2 FVKESK come from the germline V gene. The CDR3, as DNA: TGTGCCAGCAGCCAAGAACTTGGGCCGGGGGAAAAACTGTTTTTT. It specifies CASSQELGPGEKLFF.

This clone was seen only once. The chain uses TRBV9 and TRBJ2-3, with D possibly being TRBD1 (5 bases). The CDR3 covers 14 residues. The germline gives CDR1 SGDLS, CDR2 YYNGEE. Trimming cost V 2 bases and J 5 bases, with 12 bases left between them. The CDR3: CASSVLGQVDTQYF. For the CDR3, the DNA is TGTGCCAGCAGCGTCTTGGGGCAGGTAGATACGCAGTATTTT.

The chain has TRBV2 and TRBJ2-7; D is perhaps TRBD1 (5 bases). Trimming stripped 4 bases from V and 2 bases from J, with 12 bases between. From germline, CDR1 is SNHLY and CDR2 FYNNEI. This CDR3 is built from 14 residues. The CDR3 nucleotides read TGTGCCAGCAGTGGGCAGGGAACAACCTACGAGCAGTACTTC. This translates into CASSGQGTTYEQYF.